A selection of T cell receptor beta chains follows, all from one sample in a study of blood T cell repertoires in COVID-19. The protocol was immunoSEQ multiplex PCR, while the TCRdb copy is restricted to in-frame clones and leaves out a portion. The top ten hold roughly 1.3% of the sample, which has about 300,000 clones, around 87% seen once. The material sequenced was peripheral blood. The origin of the receptors is a man aged 70 or older with acute or convalescent COVID-19. CDR3s include the opening cysteine and the closing phenylalanine or tryptophan. The D gene is left open where the match is weak. Size values are once, few and many counts, or a class for expanded clones, and some rows have none.

cdr3_nt cdr3_aa clone_size j_call d_call v_call
TGTGCCAGCAGCCCCCGGGGGGGGATTGGCTACACCTTC CASSPRGGIGYTF few TRBJ1-2 . TRBV6-2/TRBV6-3
TGTGCCAGCAGCCAACTTACAGGGGGCTCTGGAAACACCATATATTTT CASSQLTGGSGNTIYF . TRBJ1-3 TRBD1 TRBV4-2
TGTGCCAGCAGTCAACATTTCTTGGGACAGGGGATTGAAAAACTGTTTTTT CASSQHFLGQGIEKLFF . TRBJ1-4 TRBD1 TRBV6-6
TGCAGCGTTGAGGCGGGGGGCACAGATACGCAGTATTTT CSVEAGGTDTQYF . TRBJ2-3 TRBD2 TRBV29-1
TGTGCCAGCAGCTTAGGAGGGTTTGGCTACACCTTC CASSLGGFGYTF . TRBJ1-2 . TRBV7-8
TGCGCCAGCAGCCACCCCCGCGAGCGGGATGAGTCCTACAATGAGCAGTTCTTC CASSHPRERDESYNEQFF . TRBJ2-1 TRBD2 TRBV4-3
TGTGCCAGCAGTTACTCGTCCTCCGGGGCCAACGTCCTGACTTTC CASSYSSSGANVLTF . TRBJ2-6 . TRBV6-2/TRBV6-3
TGTGCCAGCAGTTCGGGACAGAATGAAAAACTGTTTTTT CASSSGQNEKLFF few TRBJ1-4 TRBD1 TRBV28
TGTGCCATCAGTGAGGGGACAGGGGGCTTGGGTGAAGCTTTCTTT CAISEGTGGLGEAFF . TRBJ1-1 TRBD1 TRBV10-3
TGTGCCAGCAGCTCCCAGGGCGGCCGCTACGAGCAGTACTTC CASSSQGGRYEQYF . TRBJ2-7 . TRBV7-2
TGTGCCAGCAGCTTACATGGCGGCAGAAATTCACCCCTCCACTTT CASSLHGGRNSPLHF . TRBJ1-6 . TRBV7-9
TGTGCCTGGAGTGTACAGTTCTCGAGGGAGCCCCAGCATTTT CAWSVQFSREPQHF . TRBJ1-5 . TRBV30
TGTGCCAGTAGTCCAAGGACAGGGGCCATCTCCGTTTATGGCTACACCTTC CASSPRTGAISVYGYTF . TRBJ1-2 TRBD1 TRBV19
TGTGCCAGCTCACCAACGACAGGGTTAGATTCACCCCTCCACTTT CASSPTTGLDSPLHF few TRBJ1-6 TRBD1 TRBV18
TGTGCCAGCAGCTTGGGGACAGGGATTGTGTACGAGCAGTACTTC CASSLGTGIVYEQYF . TRBJ2-7 TRBD1 TRBV5-8
TGTGCCAGCAGTTTAGCGGGGCCCTATGGCTACACCTTC CASSLAGPYGYTF . TRBJ1-2 . TRBV12-3/TRBV12-4
TGTGCCAGCTCCCCCGTAGTTGGAGGGTCGAATGAGCAGTTCTTC CASSPVVGGSNEQFF . TRBJ2-1 . TRBV18
TGTGCCAGCAGCGTAGATGCAGGGCGGGACGAGACCCAGTACTTC CASSVDAGRDETQYF . TRBJ2-5 . TRBV9
TGTGCCAGCTCCCGGGGACAGATCGAAGCTTTCTTT CASSRGQIEAFF . TRBJ1-1 TRBD1 TRBV18
TGTGCCAGCAGTCTAGTCGGAGGCAATGAGCAGTTCTTC CASSLVGGNEQFF . TRBJ2-1 . TRBV14
TGTGCCAGCAGCGGTTCGGGGAGGCTTACAGATACGCAGTATTTT CASSGSGRLTDTQYF . TRBJ2-3 . TRBV9
TGTGCCAGCAGTTTAAACCCAGCCCTAGGCGCTGGAAACACCATATATTTT CASSLNPALGAGNTIYF . TRBJ1-3 . TRBV28
TGCAGCGCGGCAGGGGATCGAACCGGGGAGCTGTTTTTT CSAAGDRTGELFF . TRBJ2-2 . TRBV29-1
TGCGCCAGCAGCCAGGCCCTGACTGGCGTTAGGCAGCCCCAGCATTTT CASSQALTGVRQPQHF . TRBJ1-5 . TRBV4-1
TGTGCCAGTAGTATCTTTACAAGTGGCAATCAGCCCCAGCATTTT CASSIFTSGNQPQHF . TRBJ1-5 . TRBV19
TGTGCCAGCAGCCAAGATATGGCGGGGGGAAGCACAGATACGCAGTATTTT CASSQDMAGGSTDTQYF . TRBJ2-3 TRBD2 TRBV4-2
TGTGCCAGCAGCCTGACAGGGGTTAACTATGGCTACACCTTC CASSLTGVNYGYTF . TRBJ1-2 TRBD1 TRBV28
TGTGCCAGCAGGGCGGGAGGGCCCCAGCATTTT CASRAGGPQHF . TRBJ1-5 . TRBV12-3/TRBV12-4
TGTGCCAGCAGCTCTACAGGGGTCGAAGCTTTCTTT CASSSTGVEAFF . TRBJ1-1 TRBD1 TRBV3-1/TRBV3-2
TGTGCCACCAGCAGAGATTTGGGGAGAGAGACCCAGTACTTC CATSRDLGRETQYF . TRBJ2-5 . TRBV15
TGTGCCAGCAGCTTTTATGGAACAGGACGTGACTATGGCTACACCTTC CASSFYGTGRDYGYTF . TRBJ1-2 . TRBV7-2
TGTGCCAGCAGCCCAACAGGGACTAGCGCCTACGAGCAGTACTTC CASSPTGTSAYEQYF . TRBJ2-7 TRBD2 TRBV9
TGTGCCAGCAGCTCCTGGGGCGGGAGGCTGGGCACAGATACGCAGTATTTT CASSSWGGRLGTDTQYF . TRBJ2-3 TRBD2 TRBV7-2
TGTGCCAGCAGCTCTCCGGGACTAGCGGGAGGCAATGAGCAGTTCTTC CASSSPGLAGGNEQFF . TRBJ2-1 TRBD2 TRBV7-9
TGTGCCAGTAGTATAAAAGGTCTAGGGAACACCGGGGAGCTGTTTTTT CASSIKGLGNTGELFF . TRBJ2-2 . TRBV19
TGTGCCAGCAGCTTAACGGGACAAGCTATTAACGAGCAGTACTTC CASSLTGQAINEQYF . TRBJ2-7 . TRBV7-2
TGTGCCAGCGTCCCAGCCCCAGGGGTGAAAGGAGATGAAAAACTGTTTTTT CASVPAPGVKGDEKLFF . TRBJ1-4 . TRBV28
TGTGCCAGTAGTATAGGGCAGGCTAATGAAAAACTGTTTTTT CASSIGQANEKLFF . TRBJ1-4 . TRBV19